One sample yielded the 16 T cell receptor beta chains listed below, sequenced in a study of shared clonotypes between healthy human individuals. Produced via immunoSEQ multiplex PCR; TCRdb's table is partial and in-frame only. The sample has about 380,000 clones; 90% to 97% are singletons. Material: memory CD8+ T cells sorted from blood. As for subset: CD45RO+ cells pooled with CCR7-negative TemRA cells. These receptors all come from a man between 25 and 39 years old in good health.

V and J are TRBV7-2 and TRBJ2-5, with D possibly being TRBD2 (6 bases). The CDR3 length is 12 residues. Trimming took off 6 bases at V and 4 bases at J, with 9 bases between the two ends. Germline values: CDR1 SGHTA, CDR2 FQGNSA. The CDR3 protein is CASRAAGETQYF. The CDR3 nucleotides read TGTGCCAGCAGAGCAGCGGGAGAGACCCAGTACTTC.

The chain uses TRBV9 and TRBJ1-1; D may be TRBD1 (5 bases). The CDR3 covers 15 residues. Germline-derived CDR1 and CDR2 are SGDLS and YYNGEE. V was pared by 0 bases and J by 7 bases, with 16 bases between. The CDR3 region is CASSVARGGRNEAFF. Written as DNA, the CDR3 is TGTGCCAGCAGCGTAGCTCGGGGGGGTCGTAATGAAGCTTTCTTT.

The rearrangement joins TRBV30 to TRBJ2-5; D is uncertain. The germline gives CDR1 GTSNPN, CDR2 SVGIG (reference sequence). V was clipped by 0 bases and J by 4 bases, with 12 bases between them. The CDR3 spans 14 residues. The CDR3 bases are TGTGCCTGGAGTGTACCCGCCTATGGAGAGACCCAGTACTTC. Protein sequence: CAWSVPAYGETQYF.

This chain links TRBV4-1 with TRBJ2-7; 13 bases map to TRBD2. This CDR3 comprises 19 residues. V gave up 0 bases and J gave up 3 bases; unmatched junction bases: 11. In germline, CDR1 is MGHRA, CDR2 YSYEKL. CDR3 residues: CASSQDPGLAGPKIYEQYF. CDR3 DNA: TGCGCCAGCAGCCAAGATCCGGGACTAGCGGGACCGAAGATCTACGAGCAGTACTTC.

The rearrangement links TRBV14 to TRBJ2-4, with unresolved D. The CDR3 sequence is 14 residues long. Trimming shortened V by 1 base and J by 2 bases, and 6 bases separated the two germline ends. Germline V gene data show CDR1 as SGHDN and CDR2 as FVKESK. CDR3 nucleotide sequence: TGTGCCAGCAGCCAAGTAGGGACCAAAAACATTCAGTACTTC. Translating gives CASSQVGTKNIQYF. Variable domain in full (rest from reference TRBV14 and TRBJ2-4): EAGVTQFPSHSVIEKGQTVTLRCDPISGHDNLYWYRRVMGKEIKFLLHFVKESKQDESGMPNNRFLAERTGGTYSTLKVQPAELEDSGVYFCASSQVGTKNIQYFGAGTRLSVL.

The chain recombines TRBV2 with TRBJ1-2, with 7 bases fitting TRBD1. Germline V gene sequence: CDR1 SNHLY, CDR2 FYNNEI. After removal of 6 bases from V and 4 bases from J, the junction contained 11 bases not matched to a gene. The CDR3 is 15 residues long. CDR3 residues: CASRTRDSSLYGYTF. The CDR3 nucleotides are TGTGCCAGCAGGACCCGGGACAGTTCCCTCTATGGCTACACCTTC. Full variable domain (missing parts from reference TRBV2 and TRBJ1-2): EPEVTQTPSHQVTQMGQEVILRCVPISNHLYFYWYRQILGQKVEFLVSFYNNEISEKSEIFDDQFSVERPDGSNFTLKIRSTKLEDSAMYFCASRTRDSSLYGYTFGSGTRLTVV.

This chain joins TRBV9 and TRBJ1-4; D is perhaps TRBD1 (6 bases). The CDR3 consists of 15 residues. Germline CDR1 reads SGDLS; CDR2 reads YYNGEE. The ends were cut back, 3 bases at V and 12 bases at J, with 21 bases in the middle. The CDR3 DNA reads as TGTGCCAGCAGCGGACCCGGGACACCTCCCCGGGAACTGTTTTTT. Translating gives CASSGPGTPPRELFF.

The V and J genes are TRBV2 and TRBJ2-7; TRBD1 agrees at 7 bases. Per germline, CDR1 SNHLY and CDR2 FYNNEI. The CDR3 length is 15 residues. V was pared by 4 bases and J by 2 bases, with 8 bases of the junction left unmatched. The CDR3 DNA sequence: TGTGCCAGCAGTGGGACAGGTCTGGTTCCCTACGAGCAGTACTTC. Its protein is CASSGTGLVPYEQYF.

The chain carries TRBV7-2 and TRBJ2-5, with TRBD1 identical over 7 bases. The J segment lost 5 bases and the V segment lost 6 bases, leaving 6 bases of the junction unmatched. The CDR3 totals 13 residues. Germline V gene sequence: CDR1 SGHTA, CDR2 FQGNSA. The CDR3 coding sequence is TGTGCCAGCAGTCACAGGGGTGGGGAGACCCAGTACTTC. This sequence encodes CASSHRGGETQYF.

This sequence joins TRBV7-2 and TRBJ2-1, with D unresolved. Trimming removed 7 bases at V and 5 bases at J, with 15 bases between. The CDR3 sequence is 14 residues long. The germline V gene has CDR1 SGHTA and CDR2 FQGNSA. The CDR3 coding sequence is TGTGCCAGCACTACGCCACGAGTTCACAATGAGCAGTTCTTC. Amino acid sequence: CASTTPRVHNEQFF. The complete variable domain, with remaining parts taken from reference TRBV7-2 and TRBJ2-1, reads GAGVSQSPSNKVTEKGKDVELRCDPISGHTALYWYRQSLGQGLEFLIYFQGNSAPDKSGLPSDRFSAERTGGSVSTLTIQRTQQEDSAVYLCASTTPRVHNEQFFGPGTRLTVL.

V and J are TRBV19 and TRBJ2-7; 9 positions match TRBD2. J lost 0 bases, V lost 2 bases, and 5 bases had no gene match. The CDR3 is made up of 16 amino acids. Germline CDR1 reads LNHDA; CDR2 reads SQIVND (reference sequence). The CDR3 DNA sequence: TGTGCCAGTAGTATATCGCTAGCGGGATTCTCCTACGAGCAGTACTTC. Protein: CASSISLAGFSYEQYF.

V usage is TRBV19 and J usage is TRBJ2-2; no definite D call. The CDR3 consists of 14 residues. Trimming pared 7 bases from V and 1 base from J, leaving 10 bases between. CDR1 and CDR2 (germline): LNHDA, SQIVND (reference sequence). The CDR3 loop reads CASTLTENTGELFF. In nucleotides, the CDR3 is TGTGCCAGTACCCTGACTGAGAACACCGGGGAGCTGTTTTTT.

Comments on this clone: Other nucleotide sequences in the sample specify the same CDR3. The V call is TRBV15, the J call TRBJ2-7; D is uncertain. V was shortened by 0 bases and J by 2 bases, with 5 bases between the two germline ends. The CDR3 is 13 amino acids. CDR1 is LNHNV, CDR2 YYDKDF, per germline (reference sequence). The CDR3 bases are TGTGCCACCAGCAGAGACCGTCCCTACGAGCAGTACTTC. As protein: CATSRDRPYEQYF.

The rearrangement joins TRBV6-1 to TRBJ2-2; tentative D call: TRBD2 (6 bases). The germline V gene encodes CDR1 MNHNS and CDR2 SASEGT. This CDR3 has 14 residues. Trimming left V 4 bases short and J 5 bases short, with 11 bases between. Here the CDR3 DNA reads TGTGCCAGCAGTGTATGGGAGGCGACCGGGGAGCTGTTTTTT. Protein sequence: CASSVWEATGELFF.

The chain employs TRBV28 and TRBJ1-1, with unresolved D. From germline, CDR1 is MDHEN and CDR2 SYDVKM. The CDR3 totals 11 residues. V was shortened by 4 bases and J by 8 bases, with 8 bases between the two germline ends. For the CDR3, the DNA is TGTGCCAGCAGTTCCCCAAGGGAAGCTTTCTTT. This gives the protein CASSSPREAFF.

J is TRBJ1-3 and V is TRBV5-6; D not certain. V gave up 5 bases and J gave up 2 bases, with 8 bases separating them. The CDR3 extends over 13 amino acids. Germline lookup yields CDR1 SGHDT and CDR2 YYEEEE. CDR3: CASSLDTGNTIYF. CDR3 sequence (DNA): TGTGCCAGCAGTCTTGACACTGGAAACACCATATATTTT.